Listed below are T cell receptor beta chains from one sample, sequenced in a study of blood T cell repertoires in COVID-19. The protocol was immunoSEQ multiplex PCR, while the TCRdb copy is restricted to in-frame clones and leaves out a portion. This table has 150,000 or so clones, roughly 76% appearing once. The sample comprised peripheral blood. These receptors were obtained from a woman aged 50 to 65 with active or convalescent COVID-19. Both conserved end residues are part of each CDR3. A D gene is named only where the DNA matches it firmly. Some rows mark clone size as missing; the rest say once, few, many or name a class of expanded clone.

size: .
D: .
V: TRBV5-4
J: TRBJ1-1
DNA: TGTGCCAGCAGCTTGGGAGACAGGTTAGGACGGGGGAACACTGAAGCTTTCTTT
CDR3: CASSLGDRLGRGNTEAFF

size: .
D: .
V: TRBV6-6
J: TRBJ2-1
DNA: TGTGCCAGCAGCTCAGCGGAGGACCGCCCCTACAATGAGCAGTTCTTC
CDR3: CASSSAEDRPYNEQFF

size: .
D: .
V: TRBV9
J: TRBJ1-1
DNA: TGTGCCAGCAGCCCCAGACAGACCAGTGAAGCTTTCTTT
CDR3: CASSPRQTSEAFF

size: .
D: TRBD1
V: TRBV28
J: TRBJ2-4
DNA: TGTGCCAGCAGTGCCCGACAGGGTTTGGGAAACATTCAGTACTTC
CDR3: CASSARQGLGNIQYF

size: .
D: TRBD1
V: TRBV5-6
J: TRBJ2-7
DNA: TGTGCCAGCAGCGGGTCGGACAGGGGCTCCTACGAGCAGTACTTC
CDR3: CASSGSDRGSYEQYF

size: .
D: .
V: TRBV7-2
J: TRBJ2-3
DNA: TGTGCCAGCAGCCCCCAGGTCACAGATACGCAGTATTTT
CDR3: CASSPQVTDTQYF

size: .
D: .
V: TRBV14
J: TRBJ2-1
DNA: TGTGCCAGCAGCCAAGTCGGGACCTACAATGAGCAGTTCTTC
CDR3: CASSQVGTYNEQFF

size: .
D: TRBD2
V: TRBV7-9
J: TRBJ2-1
DNA: TGTGCCAGCAGCTTAGCGATTAGCGGGGGGTCATTCAATGAGCAGTTCTTC
CDR3: CASSLAISGGSFNEQFF

size: .
D: TRBD1
V: TRBV6-5
J: TRBJ1-1
DNA: TGTGCCAGCAGCACAGGGGTCGTAAACACTGAAGCTTTCTTT
CDR3: CASSTGVVNTEAFF

size: .
D: .
V: TRBV28
J: TRBJ2-1
DNA: TGTGCCAGCAGCCACGTGCCCGGTTACAATGAGCAGTTCTTC
CDR3: CASSHVPGYNEQFF

size: .
D: .
V: TRBV4-2
J: TRBJ2-2
DNA: TGTGCCAGCAGCCGGGGTGAGGGAGCGAACACCGGGGAGCTGTTTTTT
CDR3: CASSRGEGANTGELFF

size: .
D: TRBD2
V: TRBV18
J: TRBJ2-5
DNA: TGTGCCAGCTCAGATTCTAGCGGGAGAGAGACCCAGTACTTC
CDR3: CASSDSSGRETQYF

size: .
D: .
V: TRBV4-1
J: TRBJ1-1
DNA: TGCGCCAGCAGCTATATAGACAGGCAGAACACTGAAGCTTTCTTT
CDR3: CASSYIDRQNTEAFF

size: .
D: .
V: TRBV6-1
J: TRBJ1-1
DNA: TGTGCCAGCAGTGAAGGGAGGAGGGGCGCTGAAGCTTTCTTT
CDR3: CASSEGRRGAEAFF

size: .
D: TRBD1
V: TRBV2
J: TRBJ1-6
DNA: TGTGCCAGCAGCTTGACAGGGCCCTATAATTCACCCCTCCACTTT
CDR3: CASSLTGPYNSPLHF

size: .
D: TRBD2
V: TRBV27
J: TRBJ2-7
DNA: TGTGCCAGCAGTTTTGTGGGGGGGAGCTCCTACGAGCAGTACTTC
CDR3: CASSFVGGSSYEQYF

size: .
D: TRBD2
V: TRBV5-4
J: TRBJ2-7
DNA: TGTGCCAGCAGCGTCGACGGGCGGGGGGACTACTACGAGCAGTACTTC
CDR3: CASSVDGRGDYYEQYF

size: .
D: .
V: TRBV12-3/TRBV12-4
J: TRBJ2-7
DNA: TGTGCCAGCAGTCAGGGGGGCGCCTACGAGCAGTACTTC
CDR3: CASSQGGAYEQYF

size: .
D: TRBD1
V: TRBV28
J: TRBJ2-5
DNA: TGTGCCAGTAAAACAGGGGGGACGGTGGGGGCCCAGTACTTC
CDR3: CASKTGGTVGAQYF

size: .
D: .
V: TRBV28
J: TRBJ2-4
DNA: TGTGCCAGCAGTTTAGGGGGCTTAGCCAAAAACATTCAGTACTTC
CDR3: CASSLGGLAKNIQYF

size: .
D: TRBD2
V: TRBV20-1
J: TRBJ2-1
DNA: TGCAGTGCTAGTGGCGGGGGGATCTTCGGTGAGCAGTTCTTC
CDR3: CSASGGGIFGEQFF

size: .
D: .
V: TRBV15
J: TRBJ2-1
DNA: TGTGCCACCAGCGGACCCTTTGGGGGGACTGAGCAGTTCTTC
CDR3: CATSGPFGGTEQFF

size: few
D: .
V: TRBV7-6
J: TRBJ2-1
DNA: TGTGCCAGCAGCTTAGAACAGGGCTCCTACAATGAGCAGTTCTTC
CDR3: CASSLEQGSYNEQFF

size: .
D: .
V: TRBV6-1
J: TRBJ2-3
DNA: TGTGCCAGCAGTGAGGTATGGCCAGATACGCAGTATTTT
CDR3: CASSEVWPDTQYF